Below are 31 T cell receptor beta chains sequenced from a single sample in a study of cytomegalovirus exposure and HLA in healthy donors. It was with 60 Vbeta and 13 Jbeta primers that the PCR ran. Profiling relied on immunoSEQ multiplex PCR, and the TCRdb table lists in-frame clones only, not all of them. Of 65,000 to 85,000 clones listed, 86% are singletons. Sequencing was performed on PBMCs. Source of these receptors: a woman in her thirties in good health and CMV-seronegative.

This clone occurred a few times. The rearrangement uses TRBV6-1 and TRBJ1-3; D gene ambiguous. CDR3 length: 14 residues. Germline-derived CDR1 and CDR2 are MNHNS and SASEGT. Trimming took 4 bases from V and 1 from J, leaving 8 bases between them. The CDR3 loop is CASSGTWSGNTIYF. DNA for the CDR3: TGTGCCAGCAGTGGTACATGGTCTGGAAACACCATATATTTT.

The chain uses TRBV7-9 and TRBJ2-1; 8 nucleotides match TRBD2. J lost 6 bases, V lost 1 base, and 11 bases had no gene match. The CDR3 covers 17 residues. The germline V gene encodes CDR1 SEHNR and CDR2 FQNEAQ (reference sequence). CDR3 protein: CASSLDGRGLVGNEQFF. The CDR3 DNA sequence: TGTGCCAGCAGCTTAGACGGGAGGGGCCTAGTTGGCAATGAGCAGTTCTTC.

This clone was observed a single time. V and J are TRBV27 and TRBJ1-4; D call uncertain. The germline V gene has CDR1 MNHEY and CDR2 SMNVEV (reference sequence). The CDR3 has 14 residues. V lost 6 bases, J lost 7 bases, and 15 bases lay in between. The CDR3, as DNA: TGTGCCAGCAGCCCGTATATTCGGAGTGAAAAACTGTTTTTT. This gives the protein CASSPYIRSEKLFF.

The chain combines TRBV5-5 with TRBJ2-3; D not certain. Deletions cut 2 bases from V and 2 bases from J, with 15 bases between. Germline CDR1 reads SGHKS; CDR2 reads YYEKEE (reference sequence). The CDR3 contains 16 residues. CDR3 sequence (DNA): TGTGCCAGCAGCTTTCGTCTTGCGAGTTTCACAGATACGCAGTATTTT. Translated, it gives CASSFRLASFTDTQYF. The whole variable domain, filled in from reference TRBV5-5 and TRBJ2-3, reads DAGVTQSPTHLIKTRGQQVTLRCSPISGHKSVSWYQQVLGQGPQFIFQYYEKEERGRGNFPDRFSARQFPNYSSELNVNALLLGDSALYLCASSFRLASFTDTQYFGPGTRLTVL.

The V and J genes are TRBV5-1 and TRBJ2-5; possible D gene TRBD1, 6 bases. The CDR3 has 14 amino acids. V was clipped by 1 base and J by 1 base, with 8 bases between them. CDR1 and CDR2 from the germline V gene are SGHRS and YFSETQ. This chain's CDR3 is CASSLRTAQETQYF. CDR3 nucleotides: TGCGCCAGCAGCTTGCGGACAGCCCAAGAGACCCAGTACTTC.

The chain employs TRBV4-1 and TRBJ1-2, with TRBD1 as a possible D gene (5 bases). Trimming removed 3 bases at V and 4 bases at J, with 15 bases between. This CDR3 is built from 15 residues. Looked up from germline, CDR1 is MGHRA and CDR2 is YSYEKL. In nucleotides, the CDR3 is TGCGCCAGCAGCCATGGGAGGGGAGAAGGCTATGGCTACACCTTC. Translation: CASSHGRGEGYGYTF.

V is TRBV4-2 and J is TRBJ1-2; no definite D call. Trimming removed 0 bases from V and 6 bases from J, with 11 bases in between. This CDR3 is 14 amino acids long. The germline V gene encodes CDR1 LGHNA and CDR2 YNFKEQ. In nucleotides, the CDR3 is TGTGCCAGCAGCCAAGATGATCCGGGAGATGGCTACACCTTC. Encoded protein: CASSQDDPGDGYTF.

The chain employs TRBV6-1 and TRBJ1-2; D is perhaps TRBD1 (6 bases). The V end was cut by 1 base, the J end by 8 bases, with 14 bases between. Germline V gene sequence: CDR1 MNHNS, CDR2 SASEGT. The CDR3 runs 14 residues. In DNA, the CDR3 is TGTGCCAGCAGTGAAGTTTGGGGGCGCCGGGGCTACACCTTC. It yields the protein CASSEVWGRRGYTF.

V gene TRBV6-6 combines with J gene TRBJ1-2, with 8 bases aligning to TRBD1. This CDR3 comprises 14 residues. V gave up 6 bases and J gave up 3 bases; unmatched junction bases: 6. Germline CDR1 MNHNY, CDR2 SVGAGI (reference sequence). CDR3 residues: CASRLTGDYYGYTF. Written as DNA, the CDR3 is TGTGCCAGCAGATTGACAGGGGACTACTATGGCTACACCTTC.

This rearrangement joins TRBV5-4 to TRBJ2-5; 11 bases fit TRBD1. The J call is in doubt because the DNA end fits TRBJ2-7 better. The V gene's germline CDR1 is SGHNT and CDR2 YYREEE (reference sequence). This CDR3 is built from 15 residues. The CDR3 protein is CASSLGTGGINEQYF. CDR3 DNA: TGTGCCAGCAGTTTAGGGACAGGGGGAATTAACGAGCAGTACTTC.

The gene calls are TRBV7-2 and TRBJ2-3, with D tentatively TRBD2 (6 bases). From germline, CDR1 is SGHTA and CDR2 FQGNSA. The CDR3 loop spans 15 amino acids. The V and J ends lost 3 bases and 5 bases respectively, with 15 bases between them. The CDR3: CASSFGGARLDTQYF. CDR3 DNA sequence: TGTGCCAGCAGCTTCGGGGGAGCTCGGTTAGATACGCAGTATTTT.

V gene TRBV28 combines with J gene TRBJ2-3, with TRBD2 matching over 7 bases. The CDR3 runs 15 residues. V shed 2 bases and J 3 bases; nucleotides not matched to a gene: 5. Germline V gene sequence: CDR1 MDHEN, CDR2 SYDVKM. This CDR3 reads CASSLRGSWTDTQYF. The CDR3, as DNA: TGTGCCAGCAGTTTACGCGGGAGTTGGACAGATACGCAGTATTTT.

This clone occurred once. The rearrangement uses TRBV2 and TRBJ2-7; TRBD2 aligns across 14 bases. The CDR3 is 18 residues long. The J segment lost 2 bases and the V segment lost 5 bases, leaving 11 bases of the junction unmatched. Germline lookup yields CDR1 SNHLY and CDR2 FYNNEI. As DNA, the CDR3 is TGTGCCAGCAGTAGACCCGGGACTAGCGGGAGTAGGCCCTACGAGCAGTACTTC. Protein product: CASSRPGTSGSRPYEQYF.

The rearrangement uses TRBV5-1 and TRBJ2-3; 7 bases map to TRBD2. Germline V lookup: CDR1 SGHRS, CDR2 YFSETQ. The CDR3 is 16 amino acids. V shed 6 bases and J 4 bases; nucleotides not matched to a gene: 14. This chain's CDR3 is CASKVELARPPDTQYF. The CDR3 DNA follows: TGCGCCAGCAAAGTGGAACTAGCGCGACCCCCAGATACGCAGTATTTT.

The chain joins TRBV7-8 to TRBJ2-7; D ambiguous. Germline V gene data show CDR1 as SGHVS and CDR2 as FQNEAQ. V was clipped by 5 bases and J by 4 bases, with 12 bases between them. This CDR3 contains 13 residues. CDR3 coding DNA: TGTGCCAGCAGCAAGCACAGTCTTTACGAGCAGTACTTC. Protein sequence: CASSKHSLYEQYF.

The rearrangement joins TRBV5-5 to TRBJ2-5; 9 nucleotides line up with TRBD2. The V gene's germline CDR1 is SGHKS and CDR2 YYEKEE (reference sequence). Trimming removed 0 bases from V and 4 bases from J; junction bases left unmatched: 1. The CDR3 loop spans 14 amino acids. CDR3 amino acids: CASSLGLAVETQYF. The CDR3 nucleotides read TGTGCCAGCAGCTTGGGACTAGCGGTAGAGACCCAGTACTTC.

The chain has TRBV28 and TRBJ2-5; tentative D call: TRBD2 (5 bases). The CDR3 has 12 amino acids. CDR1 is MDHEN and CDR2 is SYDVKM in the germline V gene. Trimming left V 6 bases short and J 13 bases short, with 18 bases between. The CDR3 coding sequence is TGTGCCAGCAGACATACTAGTTTTCAATGGTACTTC. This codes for CASRHTSFQWYF.

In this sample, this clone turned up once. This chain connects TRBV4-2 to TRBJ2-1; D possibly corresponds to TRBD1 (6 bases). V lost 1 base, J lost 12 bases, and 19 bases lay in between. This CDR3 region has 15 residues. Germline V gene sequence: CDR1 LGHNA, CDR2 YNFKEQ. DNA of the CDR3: TGTGCCAGCAGCCAAGTAGGGGGACAATTTCTTTGGCAGTTCTTC. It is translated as CASSQVGGQFLWQFF.

The DNA of the CDR3 is TGTGCCAGCAGCACCCGGACCCGAGGGGGGGTGGATACGCAGTATTTT. Its translation: CASSTRTRGGVDTQYF. The V and J genes are TRBV11-3 and TRBJ2-3, with D tentatively TRBD2 (7 bases). The V and J ends lost 5 bases and 6 bases respectively, with 21 bases between them. Germline values: CDR1 SGHNT, CDR2 YENEEA. The CDR3 covers 16 residues.

The CDR3: CASSQGYPPSGNTIYF. CDR3 coding DNA: TGTGCCAGCAGCCAGGGGTACCCTCCCTCTGGAAACACCATATATTTT. The V and J genes are TRBV6-6 and TRBJ1-3, with D perhaps matching TRBD1 (6 bases). The CDR3 is made up of 16 amino acids. Germline assignment: CDR1 MNHNY and CDR2 SVGAGI (reference sequence). V was clipped by 6 bases and J by 0 bases, with 15 bases between them.

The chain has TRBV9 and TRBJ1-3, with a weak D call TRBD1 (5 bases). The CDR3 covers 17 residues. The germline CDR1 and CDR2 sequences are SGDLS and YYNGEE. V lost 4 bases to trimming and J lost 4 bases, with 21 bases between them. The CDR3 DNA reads TGTGCCAGCAGCCCCCGTTCGCAGGGACTAAGAGGAAACACCATATATTTT. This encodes CASSPRSQGLRGNTIYF. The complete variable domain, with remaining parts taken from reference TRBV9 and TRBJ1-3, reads DSGVTQTPKHLITATGQRVTLRCSPRSGDLSVYWYQQSLDQGLQFLIQYYNGEERAKGNILERFSAQQFPDLHSELNLSSLELGDSALYFCASSPRSQGLRGNTIYFGEGSWLTVV.

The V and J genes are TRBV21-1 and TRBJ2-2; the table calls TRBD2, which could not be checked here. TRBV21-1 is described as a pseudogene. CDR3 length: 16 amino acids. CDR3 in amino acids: CASSTPSGRWTGELFF. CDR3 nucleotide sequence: TGTGCCAGCAGCACCCCGAGCGGGAGATGGACCGGGGAGCTGTTTTTT.

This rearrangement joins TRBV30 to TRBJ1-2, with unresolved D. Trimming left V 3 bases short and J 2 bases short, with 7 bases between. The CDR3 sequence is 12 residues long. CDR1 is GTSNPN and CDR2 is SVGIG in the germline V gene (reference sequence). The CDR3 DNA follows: TGTGCCTGGAGCACCGGGAACTATGGCTACACCTTC. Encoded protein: CAWSTGNYGYTF.

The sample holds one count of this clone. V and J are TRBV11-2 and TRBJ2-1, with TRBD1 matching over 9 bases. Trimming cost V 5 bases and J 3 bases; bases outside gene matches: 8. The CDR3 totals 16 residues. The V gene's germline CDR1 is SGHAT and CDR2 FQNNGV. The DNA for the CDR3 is TGTGCCAGCAGCCCTCGGACAGGGGCGATCTACAATGAGCAGTTCTTC. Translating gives CASSPRTGAIYNEQFF.

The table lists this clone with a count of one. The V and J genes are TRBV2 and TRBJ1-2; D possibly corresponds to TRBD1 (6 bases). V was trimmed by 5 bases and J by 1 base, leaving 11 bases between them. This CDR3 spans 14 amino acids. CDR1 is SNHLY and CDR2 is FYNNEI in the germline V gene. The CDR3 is CASSYRTVNYGYTF. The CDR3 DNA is TGTGCCAGCAGTTATCGGACAGTTAACTATGGCTACACCTTC.

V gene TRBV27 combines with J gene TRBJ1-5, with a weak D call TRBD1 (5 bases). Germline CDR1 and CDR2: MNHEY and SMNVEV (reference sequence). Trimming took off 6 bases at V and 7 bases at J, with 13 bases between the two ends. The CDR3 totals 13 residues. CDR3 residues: CASSPGLRQPQHF. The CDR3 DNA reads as TGTGCCAGCAGCCCAGGGCTACGGCAGCCCCAGCATTTT.

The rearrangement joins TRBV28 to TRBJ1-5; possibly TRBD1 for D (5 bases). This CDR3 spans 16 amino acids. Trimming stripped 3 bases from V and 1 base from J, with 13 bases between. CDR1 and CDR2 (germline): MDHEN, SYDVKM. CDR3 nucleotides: TGTGCCAGCAGTTTTGGCAGGAGGGGAAGCAATCAGCCCCAGCATTTT. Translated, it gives CASSFGRRGSNQPQHF.

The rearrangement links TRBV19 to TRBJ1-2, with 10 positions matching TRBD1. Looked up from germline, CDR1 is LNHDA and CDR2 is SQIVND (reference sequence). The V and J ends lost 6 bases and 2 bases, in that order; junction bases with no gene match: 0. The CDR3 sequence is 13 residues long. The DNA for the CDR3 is TGTGCCAGTAGGGGACAGGGGAACTATGGCTACACCTTC. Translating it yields CASRGQGNYGYTF.

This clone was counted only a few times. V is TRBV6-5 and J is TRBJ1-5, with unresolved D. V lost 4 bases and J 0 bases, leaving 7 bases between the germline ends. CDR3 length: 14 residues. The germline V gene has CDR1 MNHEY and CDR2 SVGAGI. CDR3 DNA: TGTGCCAGCAGTTCCACAAATAGCAATCAGCCCCAGCATTTT. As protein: CASSSTNSNQPQHF.

The CDR3 loop reads CASSTQRDSYEQYF. CDR3 nucleotides: TGTGCCAGTAGTACCCAGCGGGACTCCTACGAGCAGTACTTC. The gene calls are TRBV19 and TRBJ2-5, with 7 bases lining up with TRBD2. TRBJ2-7 matches the DNA end more closely, so the J call is doubtful. This CDR3 spans 14 amino acids. CDR1 is LNHDA, CDR2 SQIVND, per germline (reference sequence).

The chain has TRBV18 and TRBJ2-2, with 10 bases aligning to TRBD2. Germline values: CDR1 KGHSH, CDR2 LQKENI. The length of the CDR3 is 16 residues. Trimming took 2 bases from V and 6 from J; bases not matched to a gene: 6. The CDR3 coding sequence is TGTGCCAGCTCACCAAAGCCTAGCGGGAGTGCCGGGGAGCTGTTTTTT. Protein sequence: CASSPKPSGSAGELFF.